This section outlines one TCR beta chain sequence together with its context. Its antigen remains unknown. An end of the junction does not agree with germline; a read error may underlie this. The sample comes from a study of T cells in Graves' hyperthyroidism and ophthalmopathy. In the study overall: Peripheral blood was obtained at initial diagnosis, preceding any treatment. Study conclusions and caveats: Blood also held most thyroid clonotypes expanded beyond 0.001.

From RNA transcripts, TCR beta CDR3 regions were amplified. The HTBI primer set served for first-round RT-PCR of the TCR CDR3. MiXCR was run by TCRdb on the multiplex PCR reads, yielding one entry per CDR3 protein. Of under 400,000 distinct CDR3 sequences detected, 16% appear once; the ten largest clones hold approximately 33%. The TCR sequence derives from a young man with Graves' hyperthyroidism. The sequenced sample was blood.

CDR3 region: CVSSLQGNEQFF. The CDR3 DNA sequence: TGCGTCAGCAGCCTCCAGGGAAATGAGCAGTTCTTC. V is TRBV5-1 and J is TRBJ2-1, with TRBD1 as a possible D gene (5 bases). This CDR3 spans 12 amino acids. In germline, CDR1 is SGHRS, CDR2 YFSETQ.